The T cell receptor (beta chain) described here comes from a study of blood T cell repertoires in COVID-19 (dated by TCRdb to the early 2020s). Context from the whole study: Samples covering the acute and convalescent phases of COVID-19 were provided by collaborators in the United States, Italy and Spain. The prospective study material was composed of cDNA or gDNA derived from T cells, B-cell-depleted T cells, or PBMCs. Deeply sampled blood TCRbeta repertoires from subjects exposed to, actively infected with, or recovered from COVID-19 were included in the dataset. The repertoires were released in a freely available public database intended as a resource for research on the immune response to SARS-CoV-2. Samples were obtained from the ongoing ImmuneRACE study (first 160 participants) and from some 1,300 subjects provided by 6 global collaborators. Nearly every sample came with metadata listing a de-identified subject ID, COVID-19 status, age in years and sex. HLA class I and class II types, where available, came from metadata supplied by the sample provider rather than from assay-based typing.

Samples from volunteer blood donors who had recovered from COVID-19 were contributed by a second Seattle source. Each collaborating institution followed its own protocols to collect whole blood in K2EDTA tubes. Collaborator samples were shipped for TCRbeta analysis as frozen whole blood, isolated PBMCs, or DNA extracted from either sample type. With regard to this clone: What antigen it recognizes has not been identified. No base quality information exists; no much larger clone differs at one position.

TCRbeta CDR3 regions were amplified from genomic DNA by means of the immunoSEQ Assay, a bias-controlled multiplex PCR. On the authors' methods: Within the assay, amplification of reference gene primers was used to estimate how many nucleated cells each sample contained. Sequence reads were collapsed and filtered to measure the absolute abundance of every unique TCRbeta CDR3 rearrangement. For each sample, productive Simpson clonality was calculated as the square root of Simpson's diversity index across productive rearrangements. This is the immuneACCESS table as TCRdb keeps it, with only in-frame sequences that have V and J called. A part of the clones is gone; compared with another copy, unresolved V genes explain less than half, and the rest is unexplained. V and J calls and clone size follow that table, whereas D and trimming were derived from the DNA. This sample comprises 250,000 to 350,000 clones, roughly 87% of them detected only once. The ten largest clones take up over 2% of the sample.

The research as a whole found: The amount of clinical and demographic metadata varied by source and participant and was provided uncurated.

The sequenced sample consisted of peripheral blood. The TCR originated in a woman aged 45-65 years who had recovered from COVID-19.

Here the CDR3 is given as CASSRDSSYGYTF. The nucleotides read TGTGCCAGCAGTCGGGACAGCTCGTATGGCTACACCTTC. The chain is made from TRBV25-1 and TRBJ1-2; TRBD1 fits 7 bases in the junction. CDR1 and CDR2 (MGHDK, SYGVNS) derive from the germline V gene. The CDR3 runs 13 amino acids, cysteine and phenylalanine included. Only the CDR3 DNA is retained, 39 bases long and in frame from the first base. Here V drops 5 bases and J drops 5 bases, and the junction holds 5 bases not matched to any gene.